Below are 12 T cell receptor beta chains sequenced from a single sample in a study of T cell responses to AZD1222 COVID-19 vaccine. TCRdb's table, derived via immunoSEQ multiplex PCR, lists solely in-frame clones and lacks some. This sample has fewer than 50,000 clones, with around 80% found just once. Source: peripheral blood, taken on day 0 of AZD1222 vaccination. The receptors come from an adult in good health.

The chain combines TRBV7-2 with TRBJ2-7, with D unresolved. Germline V gene lookup returns CDR1 SGHTA and CDR2 FQGNSA. This CDR3 has 14 residues. V lost 1 base to trimming and J lost 0 bases, with 7 bases between them. This CDR3 reads CASSLDSNSYEQYF. CDR3 bases: TGTGCCAGCAGCTTAGATTCGAACTCCTACGAGCAGTACTTC.

J is TRBJ2-7 and V is TRBV6-5; D unclear. The CDR3 is made up of 13 amino acids. With 0 bases removed from V and 2 bases from J, the gap between germline ends came to 5 bases. Germline CDR1 is MNHEY and CDR2 is SVGAGI. CDR3: CASSYSQAYEQYF. The CDR3 DNA is TGTGCCAGCAGTTACTCGCAGGCCTACGAGCAGTACTTC.

The genes are TRBV2 and TRBJ2-2, with 7 bases fitting TRBD1. This CDR3 region has 15 residues. The V segment lost 6 bases and the J segment 4 bases; nucleotides outside the gene matches: 8. Per germline, CDR1 SNHLY and CDR2 FYNNEI. CDR3 bases: TGTGCCAGCAGCGCCACGGGACAGATCACCGGGGAGCTGTTTTTT. Translated: CASSATGQITGELFF.

The chain carries TRBV5-1 and TRBJ2-7; the D gene is possibly TRBD1 (5 bases). Germline V gives CDR1 SGHRS, CDR2 YFSETQ. Trimming stripped 1 base from V and 2 bases from J, with 10 bases between. The CDR3 is 14 residues long. CDR3 amino acids: CASSLQRQTYEQYF. CDR3 nucleotide sequence: TGCGCCAGCAGCTTGCAGCGACAGACCTACGAGCAGTACTTC.

The rearrangement joins TRBV19 to TRBJ2-7; tentative D call: TRBD1 (5 bases). This CDR3 is 14 amino acids long. Germline V gene sequence: CDR1 LNHDA, CDR2 SQIVND (reference sequence). V dropped 3 bases and J dropped 0 bases, with 9 bases sitting between them. The CDR3: CASSMGPSSYEQYF. CDR3 DNA sequence: TGTGCCAGTAGTATGGGGCCCAGCTCCTACGAGCAGTACTTC.

This chain connects TRBV5-5 to TRBJ2-2; D remains ambiguous. The germline V gene encodes CDR1 SGHKS and CDR2 YYEKEE (reference sequence). CDR3 length equals 14 residues. The V end lost 0 bases, the J end lost 1 base, and 4 bases lay between the germline ends. CDR3 loop: CASSLGLNTGELFF. The CDR3 region has the DNA TGTGCCAGCAGCTTGGGATTGAACACCGGGGAGCTGTTTTTT.

This clone was seen only once. J is TRBJ1-1 and V is TRBV5-1; 11 bases match TRBD1. Germline assignment: CDR1 SGHRS and CDR2 YFSETQ. The junction had 8 bases not matched to a gene; V was cut back by 4 bases and J by 3 bases. CDR3 length equals 16 residues. The CDR3: CASSLGTGGLYTEAFF. CDR3 in DNA: TGCGCCAGCAGCCTCGGGACAGGGGGTCTATACACTGAAGCTTTCTTT.

The rearrangement links TRBV5-6 to TRBJ1-2; D gene uncertain. CDR1 and CDR2 from the germline V gene are SGHDT and YYEEEE. The CDR3 is 12 residues long. V lost 4 bases and J 2 bases, leaving 6 bases between the germline ends. The chain's CDR3 is CASSRRNYGYTF. DNA of the CDR3: TGTGCCAGCAGCCGACGGAACTATGGCTACACCTTC. The full variable domain, its missing parts supplied by reference TRBV5-6 and TRBJ1-2, is DAGVTQSPTHLIKTRGQQVTLRCSPKSGHDTVSWYQQALGQGPQFIFQYYEEEERQRGNFPDRFSGHQFPNYSSELNVNALLLGDSALYLCASSRRNYGYTFGSGTRLTVV.

This clone was detected a few times. The gene calls are TRBV30 and TRBJ1-6; TRBD1 aligns across 10 bases. The CDR3 has 14 amino acids. Germline V gene sequence: CDR1 GTSNPN, CDR2 SVGIG (reference sequence). V shed 5 bases and J 8 bases; nucleotides not matched to a gene: 6. DNA of the CDR3: TGTGCCTGGCAGACAGGGGGCACAGATTCACCCCTCCACTTT. Translating gives CAWQTGGTDSPLHF.

The table lists this clone with a count of one. The gene calls are TRBV6-1 and TRBJ2-7; unclear D gene. Germline CDR1 reads MNHNS; CDR2 reads SASEGT. CDR3 length equals 13 residues. Trimming removed 2 bases at V and 0 bases at J, with 5 bases between. CDR3: CASSENSSYEQYF. CDR3 DNA sequence: TGTGCCAGCAGTGAAAATAGCTCCTACGAGCAGTACTTC.

This chain uses TRBV5-1 with TRBJ1-3; D is unresolved. The length of the CDR3 is 17 residues. Germline CDR1 SGHRS, CDR2 YFSETQ. CDR3 sequence reads: CSLRVSGSRLWRNTIYF. CDR3 DNA sequence: TGCTCCCTACGGGTCTCTGGAAGCCGACTCTGGAGAAACACCATATATTTT.

This clone appeared once. The rearrangement uses TRBV7-9 and TRBJ2-1; TRBD1 might be the D (6 bases). The germline CDR1 and CDR2 sequences are SEHNR and FQNEAQ (reference sequence). There are 14 residues in the CDR3. Trimming removed 1 base from V and 4 bases from J, with 8 bases in between. The DNA for the CDR3 is TGTGCCAGCAGCTTAGGAGGACAGTACAATGAGCAGTTCTTC. This encodes CASSLGGQYNEQFF.